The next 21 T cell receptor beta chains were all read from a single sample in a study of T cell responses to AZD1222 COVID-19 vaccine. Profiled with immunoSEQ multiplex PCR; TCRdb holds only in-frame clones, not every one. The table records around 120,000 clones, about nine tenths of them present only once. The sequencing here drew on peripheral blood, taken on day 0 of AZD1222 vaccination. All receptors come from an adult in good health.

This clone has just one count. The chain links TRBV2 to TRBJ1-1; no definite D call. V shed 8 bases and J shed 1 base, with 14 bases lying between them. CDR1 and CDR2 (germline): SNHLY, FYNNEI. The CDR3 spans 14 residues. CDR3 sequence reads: CASPPGPENTEAFF. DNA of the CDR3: TGTGCCAGCCCTCCTGGGCCAGAGAACACTGAAGCTTTCTTT.

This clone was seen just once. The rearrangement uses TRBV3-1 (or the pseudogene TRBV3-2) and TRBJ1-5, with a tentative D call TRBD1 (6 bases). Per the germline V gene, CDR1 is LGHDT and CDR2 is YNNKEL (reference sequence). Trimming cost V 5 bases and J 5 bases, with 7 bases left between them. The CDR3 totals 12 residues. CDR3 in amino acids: CASSAGDQPQHF. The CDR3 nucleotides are TGTGCCAGCAGCGCAGGGGATCAGCCCCAGCATTTT.

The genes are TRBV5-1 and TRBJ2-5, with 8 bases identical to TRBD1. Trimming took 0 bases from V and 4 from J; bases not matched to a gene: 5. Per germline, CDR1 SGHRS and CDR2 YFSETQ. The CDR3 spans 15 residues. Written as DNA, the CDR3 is TGCGCCAGCAGCTTGGGACAGGGGATGGGAGAGACCCAGTACTTC. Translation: CASSLGQGMGETQYF.

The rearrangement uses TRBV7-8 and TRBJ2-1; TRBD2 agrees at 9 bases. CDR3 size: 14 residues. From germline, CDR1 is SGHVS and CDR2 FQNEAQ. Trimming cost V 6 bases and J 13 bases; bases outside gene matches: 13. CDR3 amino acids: CASRETSGRSLQFF. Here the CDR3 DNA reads TGTGCCAGCAGGGAGACTAGCGGACGTAGCTTACAGTTCTTC.

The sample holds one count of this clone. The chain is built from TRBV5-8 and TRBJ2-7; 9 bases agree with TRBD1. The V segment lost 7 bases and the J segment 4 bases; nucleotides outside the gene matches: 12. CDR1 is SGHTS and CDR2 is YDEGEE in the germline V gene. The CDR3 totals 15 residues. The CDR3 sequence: CASSREGQGGYEQYF. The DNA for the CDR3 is TGTGCCAGCTCCCGTGAGGGACAGGGAGGTTACGAGCAGTACTTC.

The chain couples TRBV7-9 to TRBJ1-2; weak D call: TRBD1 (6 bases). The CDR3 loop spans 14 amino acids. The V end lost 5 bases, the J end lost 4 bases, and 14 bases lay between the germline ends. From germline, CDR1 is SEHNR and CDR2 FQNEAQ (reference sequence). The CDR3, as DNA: TGTGCCAGCAGCCCGACGGACAGTACCTATGGCTACACCTTC. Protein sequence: CASSPTDSTYGYTF. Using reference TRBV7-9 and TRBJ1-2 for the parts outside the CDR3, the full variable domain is DTGVSQNPRHKITKRGQNVTFRCDPISEHNRLYWYRQTLGQGPEFLTYFQNEAQLEKSRLLSDRFSAERPKGSFSTLEIQRTEQGDSAMYLCASSPTDSTYGYTFGSGTRLTVV.

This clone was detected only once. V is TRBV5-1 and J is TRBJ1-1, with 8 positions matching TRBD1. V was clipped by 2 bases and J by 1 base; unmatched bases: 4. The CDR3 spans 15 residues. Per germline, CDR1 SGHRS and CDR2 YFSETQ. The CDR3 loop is CASSLTGTGNTEAFF. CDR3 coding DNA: TGCGCCAGCAGCTTAACCGGGACAGGGAACACTGAAGCTTTCTTT.

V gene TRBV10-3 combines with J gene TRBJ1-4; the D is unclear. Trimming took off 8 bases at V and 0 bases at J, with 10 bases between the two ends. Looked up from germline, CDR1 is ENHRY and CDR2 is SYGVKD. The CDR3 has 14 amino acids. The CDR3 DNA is TGTGCCATCGGCGAGAGAACAACTAATGAAAAACTGTTTTTT. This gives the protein CAIGERTTNEKLFF.

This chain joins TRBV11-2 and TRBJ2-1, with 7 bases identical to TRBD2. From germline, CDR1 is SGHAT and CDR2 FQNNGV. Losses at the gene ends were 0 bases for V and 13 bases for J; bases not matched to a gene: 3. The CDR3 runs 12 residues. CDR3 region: CASSLDRGLQFF. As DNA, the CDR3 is TGTGCCAGCAGCTTAGATCGGGGACTACAGTTCTTC. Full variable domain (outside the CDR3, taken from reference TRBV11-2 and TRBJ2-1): EAGVAQSPRYKIIEKRQSVAFWCNPISGHATLYWYQQILGQGPKLLIQFQNNGVVDDSQLPKDRFSAERLKGVDSTLKIQPAKLEDSAVYLCASSLDRGLQFFGPGTRLTVL.

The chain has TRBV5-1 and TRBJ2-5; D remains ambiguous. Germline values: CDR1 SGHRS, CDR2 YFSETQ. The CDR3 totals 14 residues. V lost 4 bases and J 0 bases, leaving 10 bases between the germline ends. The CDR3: CASSPGLNQETQYF. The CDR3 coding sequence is TGCGCCAGCAGCCCTGGTCTCAACCAAGAGACCCAGTACTTC. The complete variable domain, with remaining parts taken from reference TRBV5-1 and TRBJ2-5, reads KAGVTQTPRYLIKTRGQQVTLSCSPISGHRSVSWYQQTPGQGLQFLFEYFSETQRNKGNFPGRFSGRQFSNSRSEMNVSTLELGDSALYLCASSPGLNQETQYFGPGTRLLVL.

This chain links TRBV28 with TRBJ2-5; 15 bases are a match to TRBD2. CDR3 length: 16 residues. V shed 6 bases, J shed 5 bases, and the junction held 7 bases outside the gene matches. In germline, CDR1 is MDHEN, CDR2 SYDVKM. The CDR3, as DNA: TGTGCCAGCAGCCCGGGACTAGCGGGAGGTCTGGAGACCCAGTACTTC. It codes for CASSPGLAGGLETQYF.

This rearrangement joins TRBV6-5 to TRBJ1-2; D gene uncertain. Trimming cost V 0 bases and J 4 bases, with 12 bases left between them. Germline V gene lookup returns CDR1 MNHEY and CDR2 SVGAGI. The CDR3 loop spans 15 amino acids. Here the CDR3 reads CASSYSEGSSYGYTF. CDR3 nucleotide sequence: TGTGCCAGCAGTTACTCGGAGGGTAGCAGCTATGGCTACACCTTC.

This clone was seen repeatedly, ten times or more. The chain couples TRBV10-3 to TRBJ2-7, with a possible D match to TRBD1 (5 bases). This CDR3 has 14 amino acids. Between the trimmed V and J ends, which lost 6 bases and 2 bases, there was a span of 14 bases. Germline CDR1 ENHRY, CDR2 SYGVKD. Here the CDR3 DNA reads TGTGCCATCAGCATCGACAGTTCGGCCTACGAGCAGTACTTC. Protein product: CAISIDSSAYEQYF.

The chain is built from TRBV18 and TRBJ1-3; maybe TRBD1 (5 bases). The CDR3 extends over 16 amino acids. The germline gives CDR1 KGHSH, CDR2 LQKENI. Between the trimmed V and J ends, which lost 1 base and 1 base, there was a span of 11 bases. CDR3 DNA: TGTGCCAGCTCACCACAGGGGACCGCTTCTGGAAACACCATATATTTT. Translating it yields CASSPQGTASGNTIYF.

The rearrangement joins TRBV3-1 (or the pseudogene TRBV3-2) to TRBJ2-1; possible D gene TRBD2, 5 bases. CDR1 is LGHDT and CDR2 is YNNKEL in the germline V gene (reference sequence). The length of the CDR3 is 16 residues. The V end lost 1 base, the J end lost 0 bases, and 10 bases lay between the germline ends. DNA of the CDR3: TGTGCCAGCAGCCAAGCAGGACTGACCTCCTACAATGAGCAGTTCTTC. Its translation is CASSQAGLTSYNEQFF.

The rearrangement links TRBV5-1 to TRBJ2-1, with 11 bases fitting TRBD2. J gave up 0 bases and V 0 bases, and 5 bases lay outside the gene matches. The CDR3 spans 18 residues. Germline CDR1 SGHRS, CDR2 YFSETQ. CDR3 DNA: TGCGCCAGCAGCTTGGGGCTAGCGGGGGGATTCTCCTACAATGAGCAGTTCTTC. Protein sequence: CASSLGLAGGFSYNEQFF.

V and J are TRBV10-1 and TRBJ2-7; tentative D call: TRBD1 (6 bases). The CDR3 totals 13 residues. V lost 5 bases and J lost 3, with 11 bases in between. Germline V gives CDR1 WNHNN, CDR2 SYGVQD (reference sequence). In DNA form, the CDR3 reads TGCGCCAGCAGTTACCGGGACAACTACGAGCAGTACTTC. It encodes CASSYRDNYEQYF.

The CDR3 reads CASSTRGTGTEAFF. CDR3 bases: TGTGCCAGCAGCACCCGTGGGACGGGCACTGAAGCTTTCTTT. This chain connects TRBV9 to TRBJ1-1, with TRBD1 as a possible D gene (5 bases). This CDR3 spans 14 amino acids. Germline V lookup: CDR1 SGDLS, CDR2 YYNGEE. V shed 4 bases and J shed 4 bases, with 14 bases lying between them.

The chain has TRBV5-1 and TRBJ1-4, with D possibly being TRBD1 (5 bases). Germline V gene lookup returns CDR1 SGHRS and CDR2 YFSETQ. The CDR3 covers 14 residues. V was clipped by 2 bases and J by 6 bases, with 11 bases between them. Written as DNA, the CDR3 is TGCGCCAGCAGCTTTCAGGGAGCGGATGAAAAACTGTTTTTT. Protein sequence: CASSFQGADEKLFF. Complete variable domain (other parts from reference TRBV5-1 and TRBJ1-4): KAGVTQTPRYLIKTRGQQVTLSCSPISGHRSVSWYQQTPGQGLQFLFEYFSETQRNKGNFPGRFSGRQFSNSRSEMNVSTLELGDSALYLCASSFQGADEKLFFGSGTQLSVL.

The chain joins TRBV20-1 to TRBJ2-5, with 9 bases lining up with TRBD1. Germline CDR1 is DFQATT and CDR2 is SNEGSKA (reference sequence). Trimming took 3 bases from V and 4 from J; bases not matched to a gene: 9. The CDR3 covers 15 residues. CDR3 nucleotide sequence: TGCAGTGCTAGTCCCGGGACAGGGACGGGAGAGACCCAGTACTTC. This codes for CSASPGTGTGETQYF.

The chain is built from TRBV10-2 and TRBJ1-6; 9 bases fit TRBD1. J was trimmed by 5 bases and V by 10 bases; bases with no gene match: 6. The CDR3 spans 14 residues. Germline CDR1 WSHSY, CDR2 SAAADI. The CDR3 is CATTQGANNSPLHF. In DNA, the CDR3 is TGCGCCACCACACAGGGGGCAAATAATTCACCCCTCCACTTT.